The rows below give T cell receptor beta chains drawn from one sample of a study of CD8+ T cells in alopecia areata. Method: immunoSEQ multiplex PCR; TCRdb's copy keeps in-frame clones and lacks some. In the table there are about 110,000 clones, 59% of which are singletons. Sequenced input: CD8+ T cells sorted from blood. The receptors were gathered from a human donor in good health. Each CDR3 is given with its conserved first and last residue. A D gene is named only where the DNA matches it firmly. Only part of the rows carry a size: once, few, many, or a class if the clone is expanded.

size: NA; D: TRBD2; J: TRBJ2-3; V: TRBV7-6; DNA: TGTGCCAGCAGCTGGAGCGGGGGCACAGATACGCAGTATTTT; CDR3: CASSWSGGTDTQYF
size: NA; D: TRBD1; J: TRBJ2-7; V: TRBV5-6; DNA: TGTGCCAGCAGTTCCGGGACAGTGTACGAGCAGTACTTC; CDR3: CASSSGTVYEQYF
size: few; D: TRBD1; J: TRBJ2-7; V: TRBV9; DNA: TGTGCCAGCAGCAGAACCGGGACAGGCTCCGAGCAGTACTTC; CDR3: CASSRTGTGSEQYF
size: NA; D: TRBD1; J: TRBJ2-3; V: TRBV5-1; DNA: TGCGCCAGCCCGGTGGCGACAGGGTCCCCAGATACGCAGTATTTT; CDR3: CASPVATGSPDTQYF
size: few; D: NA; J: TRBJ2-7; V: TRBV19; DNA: TGTGCCAGTAGTATGGCGGGGTTACTCTACGAGCAGTACTTC; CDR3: CASSMAGLLYEQYF
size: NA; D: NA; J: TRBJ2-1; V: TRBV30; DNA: TGTGCCTGGTTCCCTTCCACAAGCTCCTACAATGAGCAGTTCTTC; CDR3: CAWFPSTSSYNEQFF
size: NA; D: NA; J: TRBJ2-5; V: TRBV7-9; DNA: TGTGCCGGCAGCATCGAACAGGGGCCAGCGGGACAAGAGACCCAGTACTTC; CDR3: CAGSIEQGPAGQETQYF
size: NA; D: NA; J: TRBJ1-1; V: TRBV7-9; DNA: TGTGCCAGCAGCTCCGGGGTCCACAGGGCCCCGAACACTGAAGCTTTCTTT; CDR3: CASSSGVHRAPNTEAFF
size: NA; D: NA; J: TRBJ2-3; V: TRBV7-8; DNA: TGTGCCAGCAGCCCCGGCACAGATACGCAGTATTTT; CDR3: CASSPGTDTQYF
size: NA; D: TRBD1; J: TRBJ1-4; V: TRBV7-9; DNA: TGTGCCAGCAGCTTAGGACAGGGGCTCGCAACTAATGAAAAACTGTTTTTT; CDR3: CASSLGQGLATNEKLFF
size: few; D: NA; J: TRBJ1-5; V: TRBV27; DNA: TGTGCCTCCCTAGGGGCCCAGCATTTT; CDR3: CASLGAQHF
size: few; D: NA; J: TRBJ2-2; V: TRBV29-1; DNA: TGCAGCGTTGCGGACGGGGAGCTGTTTTTT; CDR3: CSVADGELFF
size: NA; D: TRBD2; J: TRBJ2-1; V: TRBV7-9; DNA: TGTGCCAGCAGCGTCCTTAGCGGGGGGTTCGGTGAGCAGTTCTTC; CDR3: CASSVLSGGFGEQFF
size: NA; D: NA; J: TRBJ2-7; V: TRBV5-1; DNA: TGCGCCAGCAGCTTTTGGAACGACGGAGAGCAGTACTTC; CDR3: CASSFWNDGEQYF
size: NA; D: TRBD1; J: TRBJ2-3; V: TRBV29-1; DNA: TGCAGCGTTGATTTGGACAGGGGGACCACAGATACGCAGTATTTT; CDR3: CSVDLDRGTTDTQYF
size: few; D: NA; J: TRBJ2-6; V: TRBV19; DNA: TGTGCCAGTAGTCACGATGGATCTGGGGCCAACGTCCTGACTTTC; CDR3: CASSHDGSGANVLTF
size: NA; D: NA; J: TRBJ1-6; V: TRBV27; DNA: TGTGCCAGCAGTTTAGCCGGCCTCAATCGTTCACCCCTCCACTTT; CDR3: CASSLAGLNRSPLHF
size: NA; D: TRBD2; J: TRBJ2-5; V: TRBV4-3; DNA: TGCGCCAGCAGCCAAGAAAGCCCACTAGCGGGGTTGGTAGAGACCCAGTACTTC; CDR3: CASSQESPLAGLVETQYF
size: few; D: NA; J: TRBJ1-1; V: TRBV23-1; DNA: TGCGCCAGCAGTCAATCGGACACTGAAGCTTTCTTT; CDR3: CASSQSDTEAFF
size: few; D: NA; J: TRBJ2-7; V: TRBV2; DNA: TGTGCCAGCAACCCGGGGGGCGTATGGGAGCAGTACTTC; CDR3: CASNPGGVWEQYF
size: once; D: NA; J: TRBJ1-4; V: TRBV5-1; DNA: TGCGCCAGCAGCTTGGATACAGCGACAAATGAAAAACTGTTTTTT; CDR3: CASSLDTATNEKLFF
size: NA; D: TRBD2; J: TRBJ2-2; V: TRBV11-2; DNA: TGTGCCAGCAGCTTAGAGGAGCGGGGGGGGACCGGGGAGCTGTTTTTT; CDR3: CASSLEERGGTGELFF
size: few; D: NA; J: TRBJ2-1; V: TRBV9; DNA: TGTGCCAGCAGCGTAGAGGCTTCACTGTACAATGAGCAGTTCTTC; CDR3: CASSVEASLYNEQFF
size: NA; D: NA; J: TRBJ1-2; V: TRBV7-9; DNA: TGTGCCAGCAGCTTTTCAGTCCGGACAGCTAACTATGGCTACACCTTC; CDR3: CASSFSVRTANYGYTF
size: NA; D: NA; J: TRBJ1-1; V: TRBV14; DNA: TGTGCCAGCAGCCAATTTCCCCCGGGAGGGACTGAAGCTTTCTTT; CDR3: CASSQFPPGGTEAFF
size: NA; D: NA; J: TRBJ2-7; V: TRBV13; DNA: TGTGCCAGCAGCTTAGGCCGACAGGAGCAGTACTTC; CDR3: CASSLGRQEQYF
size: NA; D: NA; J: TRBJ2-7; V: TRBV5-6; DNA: TGTGCCAGCAGCTTGGGATGGGGCCCGACGGACGAGCAGTACTTC; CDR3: CASSLGWGPTDEQYF
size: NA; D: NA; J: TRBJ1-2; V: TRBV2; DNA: TGTGCCAGCAGTGTGGGCGGCGGGGCTAACTATGGCTACACCTTC; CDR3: CASSVGGGANYGYTF
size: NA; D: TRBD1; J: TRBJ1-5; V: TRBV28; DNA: TGTGCCAGCAGACCCAAGGACAGGGCGGATCAGCCCCAGCATTTT; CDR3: CASRPKDRADQPQHF
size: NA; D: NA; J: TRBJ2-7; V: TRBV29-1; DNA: TGCAGCGTTGAAGTGCGGGCAGGGTCGTACTACGAGCAGTACTTC; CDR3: CSVEVRAGSYYEQYF
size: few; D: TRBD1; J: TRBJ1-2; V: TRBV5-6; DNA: TGTGCCAGCAGTCTAAGGACAGGGGGCCATGGCTACACCTTC; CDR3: CASSLRTGGHGYTF
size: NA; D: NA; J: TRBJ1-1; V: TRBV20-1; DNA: TGCAGTGCTTATTGGGGCACTGAAGCTTTCTTT; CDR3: CSAYWGTEAFF
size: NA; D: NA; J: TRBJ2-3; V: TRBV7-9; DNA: TGTGCCAGCAGCTCCCTCAGCACAGATACGCAGTATTTT; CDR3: CASSSLSTDTQYF